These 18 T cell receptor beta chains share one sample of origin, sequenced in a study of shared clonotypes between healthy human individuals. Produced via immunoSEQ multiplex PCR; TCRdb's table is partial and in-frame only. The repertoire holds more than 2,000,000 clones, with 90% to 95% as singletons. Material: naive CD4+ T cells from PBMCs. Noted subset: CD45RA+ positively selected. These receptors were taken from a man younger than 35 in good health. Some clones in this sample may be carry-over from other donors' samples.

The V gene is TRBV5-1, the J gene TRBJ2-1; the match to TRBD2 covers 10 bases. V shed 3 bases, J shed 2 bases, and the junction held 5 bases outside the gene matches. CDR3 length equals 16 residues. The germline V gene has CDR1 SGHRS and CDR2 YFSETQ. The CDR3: CASSSQAGGTYNEQFF. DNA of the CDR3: TGCGCCAGCAGCTCTCAAGCGGGAGGGACCTACAATGAGCAGTTCTTC. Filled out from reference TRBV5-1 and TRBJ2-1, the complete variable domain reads KAGVTQTPRYLIKTRGQQVTLSCSPISGHRSVSWYQQTPGQGLQFLFEYFSETQRNKGNFPGRFSGRQFSNSRSEMNVSTLELGDSALYLCASSSQAGGTYNEQFFGPGTRLTVL.

DNA of the CDR3: TGTGCCAGCAGTTTCCCCAACGGACTAGCGGGAGCTCTGGGGTACGAGCAGTACTTC. It specifies CASSFPNGLAGALGYEQYF. V gene TRBV28 combines with J gene TRBJ2-7; 13 positions agree with TRBD2. V lost 3 bases to trimming and J lost 4 bases; unmatched junction nucleotides: 15. The CDR3 consists of 19 residues. Germline V gene lookup returns CDR1 MDHEN and CDR2 SYDVKM.

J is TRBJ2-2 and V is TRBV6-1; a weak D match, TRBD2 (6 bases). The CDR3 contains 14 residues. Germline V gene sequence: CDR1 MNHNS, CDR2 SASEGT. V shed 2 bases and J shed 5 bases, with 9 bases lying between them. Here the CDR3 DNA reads TGTGCCAGCAGTGAAAGGGGAGGAACCGGGGAGCTGTTTTTT. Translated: CASSERGGTGELFF.

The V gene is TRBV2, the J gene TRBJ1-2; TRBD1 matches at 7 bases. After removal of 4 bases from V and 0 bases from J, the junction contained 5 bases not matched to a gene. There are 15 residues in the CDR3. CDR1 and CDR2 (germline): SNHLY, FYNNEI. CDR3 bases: TGTGCCAGCAGTGGACAGGGCTTCCCTAACTATGGCTACACCTTC. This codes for CASSGQGFPNYGYTF.

CDR3 loop: CATSRGTALEKLFF. CDR3 coding DNA: TGTGCCACCAGCAGAGGGACAGCCCTAGAAAAACTGTTTTTT. This chain uses TRBV15 with TRBJ1-4; weak D call: TRBD1 (6 bases). V was clipped by 1 base and J by 8 bases, with 11 bases between them. CDR3 size: 14 residues. The V gene's germline CDR1 is LNHNV and CDR2 YYDKDF (reference sequence).

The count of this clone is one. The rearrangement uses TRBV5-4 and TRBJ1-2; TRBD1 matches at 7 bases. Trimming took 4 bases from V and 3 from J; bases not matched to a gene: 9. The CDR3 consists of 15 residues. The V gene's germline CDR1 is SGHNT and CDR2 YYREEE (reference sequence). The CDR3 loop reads CASSAGRQGDYGYTF. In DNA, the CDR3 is TGTGCCAGCAGCGCGGGGAGGCAGGGGGACTATGGCTACACCTTC.

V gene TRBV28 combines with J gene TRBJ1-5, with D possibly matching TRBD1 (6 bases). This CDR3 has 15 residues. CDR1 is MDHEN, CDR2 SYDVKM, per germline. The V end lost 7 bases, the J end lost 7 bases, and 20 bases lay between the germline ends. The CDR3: CASTLGGAGRQPQHF. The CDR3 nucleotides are TGTGCCAGCACCTTAGGGGGGGCAGGTCGGCAGCCCCAGCATTTT.

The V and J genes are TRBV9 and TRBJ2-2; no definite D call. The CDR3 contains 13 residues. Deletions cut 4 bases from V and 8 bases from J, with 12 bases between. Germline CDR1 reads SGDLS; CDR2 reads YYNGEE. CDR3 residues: CASSPSVMGELFF. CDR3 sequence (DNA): TGTGCCAGCAGCCCAAGCGTAATGGGGGAGCTGTTTTTT.

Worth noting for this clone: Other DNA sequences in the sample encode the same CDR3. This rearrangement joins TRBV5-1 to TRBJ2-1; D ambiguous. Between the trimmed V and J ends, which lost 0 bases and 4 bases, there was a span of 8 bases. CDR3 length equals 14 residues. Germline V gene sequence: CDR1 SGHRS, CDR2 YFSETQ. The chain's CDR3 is CASSLGADYNEQFF. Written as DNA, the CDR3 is TGCGCCAGCAGCTTGGGGGCTGATTACAATGAGCAGTTCTTC.

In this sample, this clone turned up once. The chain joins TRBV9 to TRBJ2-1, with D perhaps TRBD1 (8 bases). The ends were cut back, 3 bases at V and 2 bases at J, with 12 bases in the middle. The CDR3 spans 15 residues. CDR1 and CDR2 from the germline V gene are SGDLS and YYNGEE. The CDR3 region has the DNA TGTGCCAGCAGCGGGACAGGGAGGGCCTACAATGAGCAGTTCTTC. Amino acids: CASSGTGRAYNEQFF.

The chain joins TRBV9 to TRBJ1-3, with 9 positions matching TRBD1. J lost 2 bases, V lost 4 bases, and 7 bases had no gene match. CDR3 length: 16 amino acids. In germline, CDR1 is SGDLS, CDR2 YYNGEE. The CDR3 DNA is TGTGCCAGCAGCCCCCACCGGGACAGGGCTGGAAACACCATATATTTT. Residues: CASSPHRDRAGNTIYF. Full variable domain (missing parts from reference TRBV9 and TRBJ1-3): DSGVTQTPKHLITATGQRVTLRCSPRSGDLSVYWYQQSLDQGLQFLIQYYNGEERAKGNILERFSAQQFPDLHSELNLSSLELGDSALYFCASSPHRDRAGNTIYFGEGSWLTVV.

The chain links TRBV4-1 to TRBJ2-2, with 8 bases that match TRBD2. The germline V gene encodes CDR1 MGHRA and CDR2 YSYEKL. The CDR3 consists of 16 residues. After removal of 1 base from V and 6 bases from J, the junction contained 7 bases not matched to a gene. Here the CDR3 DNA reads TGCGCCAGCAGCCAAGCGGTGACTAGCGATCCCGGGGAGCTGTTTTTT. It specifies CASSQAVTSDPGELFF.

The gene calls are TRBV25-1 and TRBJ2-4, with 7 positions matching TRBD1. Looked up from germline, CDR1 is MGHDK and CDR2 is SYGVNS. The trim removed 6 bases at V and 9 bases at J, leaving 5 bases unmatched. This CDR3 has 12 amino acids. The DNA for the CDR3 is TGTGCCAGCAGCGACAGGGCGGTCATTCAGTACTTC. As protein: CASSDRAVIQYF.

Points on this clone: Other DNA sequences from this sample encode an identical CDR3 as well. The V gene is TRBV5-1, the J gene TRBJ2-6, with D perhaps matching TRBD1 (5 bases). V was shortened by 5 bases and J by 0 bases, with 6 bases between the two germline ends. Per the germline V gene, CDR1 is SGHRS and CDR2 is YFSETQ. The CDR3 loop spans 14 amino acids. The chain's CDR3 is CASSDSSGANVLTF. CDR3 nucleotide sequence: TGCGCCAGCAGTGACAGCTCTGGGGCCAACGTCCTGACTTTC.

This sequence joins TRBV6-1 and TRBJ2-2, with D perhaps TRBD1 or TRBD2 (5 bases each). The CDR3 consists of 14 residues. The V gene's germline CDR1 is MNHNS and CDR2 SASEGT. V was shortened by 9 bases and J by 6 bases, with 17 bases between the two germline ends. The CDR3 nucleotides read TGTGCCAGTTCCGGGGCTTTGACGGCCGGGGAGCTGTTTTTT. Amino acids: CASSGALTAGELFF.

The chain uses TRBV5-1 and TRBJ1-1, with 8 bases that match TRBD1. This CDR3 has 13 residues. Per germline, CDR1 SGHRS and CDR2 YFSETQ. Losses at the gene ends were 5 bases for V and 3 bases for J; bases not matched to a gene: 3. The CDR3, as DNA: TGCGCCAGCAGGCCCAGGGGGCACACTGAAGCTTTCTTT. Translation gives CASRPRGHTEAFF.

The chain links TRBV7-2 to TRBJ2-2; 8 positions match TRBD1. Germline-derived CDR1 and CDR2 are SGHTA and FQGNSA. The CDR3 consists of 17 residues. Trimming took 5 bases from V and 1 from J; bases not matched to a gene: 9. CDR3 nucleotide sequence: TGTGCCAGCAGCCTCACTACCGGGACAGGGAACACCGGGGAGCTGTTTTTT. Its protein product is CASSLTTGTGNTGELFF.

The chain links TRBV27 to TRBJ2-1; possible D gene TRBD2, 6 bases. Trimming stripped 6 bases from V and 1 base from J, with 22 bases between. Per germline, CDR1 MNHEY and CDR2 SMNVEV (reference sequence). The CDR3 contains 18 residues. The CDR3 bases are TGTGCCAGCAGCCCCTCCAGCCGCGGGGCGGGTTCCTACAATGAGCAGTTCTTC. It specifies CASSPSSRGAGSYNEQFF.